The sequence of this T cell receptor (beta chain) was determined in a study of beta chain features in type 1 diabetes. Study outcomes and limitations: For Type 1 diabetes patients, all four CD4+ subsets carried TCRB CDR3s that were moderately but significantly shorter.

This clone was counted only a few times. Its antigen is still unknown. The CDR3 is made up of 12 amino acids. V was cut by 1 base and J by 1 base, with 5 bases left in between. Germline lookup yields CDR1 GTSNPN and CDR2 SVGIG (reference sequence). Expressed TCRB transcripts got sequenced, as all isolated RNA was reverse transcribed. Sequenced naive, central memory and regulatory T cell samples produced an average of roughly 3.5 million reads. Using immunoSEQ multiplex PCR, the repertoire was profiled, and TCRdb retains in-frame clones only, with some absent. The sample yields approximately 170,000 clones, over 7.5% seen once.

Sequencing used central memory CD4+ T cells from blood. The source is a woman aged 18-30 years in good health. This chain links TRBV30 with TRBJ2-7; D is unclear. The CDR3 nucleotides are TGTGCCTGGAGTGACAGTTCCTACGAGCAGTACTTC. It encodes CAWSDSSYEQYF.